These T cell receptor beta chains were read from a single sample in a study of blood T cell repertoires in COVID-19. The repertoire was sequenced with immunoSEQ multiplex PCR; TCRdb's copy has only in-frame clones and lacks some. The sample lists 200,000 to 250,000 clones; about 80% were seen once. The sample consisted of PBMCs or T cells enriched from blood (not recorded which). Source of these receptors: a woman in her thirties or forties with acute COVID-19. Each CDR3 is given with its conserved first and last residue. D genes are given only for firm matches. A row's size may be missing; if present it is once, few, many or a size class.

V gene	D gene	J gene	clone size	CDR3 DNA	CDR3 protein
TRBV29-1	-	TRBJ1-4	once	TGCAGCGTTGGAGAGGGCGCAACTAATGAAAAACTGTTTTTT	CSVGEGATNEKLFF
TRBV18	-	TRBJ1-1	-	TGTGCCAGCTCACCCAACAGGGAGACTGAAGCTTTCTTT	CASSPNRETEAFF
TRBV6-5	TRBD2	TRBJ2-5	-	TGTGCCAGTGGGACTAGCGGGGGGTGGGGAGAGACCCAGTACTTC	CASGTSGGWGETQYF
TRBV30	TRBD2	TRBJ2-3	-	TGTGCCTGGAGTCCTTTATGGGCGGGGGGAACAGATACGCAGTATTTT	CAWSPLWAGGTDTQYF
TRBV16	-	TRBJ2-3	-	TGTGCCAGCAGCCTAAGGACAGACACAGATACGCAGTATTTT	CASSLRTDTDTQYF
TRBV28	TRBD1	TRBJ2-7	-	TGTGCCATCAACACTGGGACAGGGACCCAGAATTCTATATCCTACGAGCAGTACTTC	CAINTGTGTQNSISYEQYF
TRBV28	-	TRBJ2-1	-	TGTGCCAGCAGCGGGTGGCGCCGAGGCGAGCAGTTCTTC	CASSGWRRGEQFF
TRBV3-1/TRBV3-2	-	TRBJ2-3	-	TGTGCCAGCAGCTCCAGGGGAAGGAGCACAGATACGCAGTATTTT	CASSSRGRSTDTQYF
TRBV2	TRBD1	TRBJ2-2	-	TGTGCCAGCACTGCCCAGGGGGCGAACACCGGGGAGCTGTTTTTT	CASTAQGANTGELFF
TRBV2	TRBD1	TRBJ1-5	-	TGTGCCAGCAGTTCGGGACAGGGATATAGCAATCAGCCCCAGCATTTT	CASSSGQGYSNQPQHF
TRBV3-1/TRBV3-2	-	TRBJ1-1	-	TGTGCCAGCAGCCTAAGAGGGAGGCAGTTGAACACTGAAGCTTTCTTT	CASSLRGRQLNTEAFF
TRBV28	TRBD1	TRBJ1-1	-	TGTGCCAGCAGTCCCAGGGACAGATTGAACACTGAAGCTTTCTTT	CASSPRDRLNTEAFF
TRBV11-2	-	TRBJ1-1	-	TGTGCCAGCAGATACGAGGGTGGTCAGGAAGCTTTCTTT	CASRYEGGQEAFF
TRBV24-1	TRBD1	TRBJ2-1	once	TGTGCCACCAGTGGGGCAGGGGGCACGCCCTACAATGAGCAGTTCTTC	CATSGAGGTPYNEQFF
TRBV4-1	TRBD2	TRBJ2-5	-	TGCGCCAGCAGCCAATCGGGACTAGCGGAACAAGAGACCCAGTACTTC	CASSQSGLAEQETQYF
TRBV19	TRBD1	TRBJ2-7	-	TGTGCCAGTAGTATGAAGGGGACAGGTGGAAACGAGCAGTACTTC	CASSMKGTGGNEQYF